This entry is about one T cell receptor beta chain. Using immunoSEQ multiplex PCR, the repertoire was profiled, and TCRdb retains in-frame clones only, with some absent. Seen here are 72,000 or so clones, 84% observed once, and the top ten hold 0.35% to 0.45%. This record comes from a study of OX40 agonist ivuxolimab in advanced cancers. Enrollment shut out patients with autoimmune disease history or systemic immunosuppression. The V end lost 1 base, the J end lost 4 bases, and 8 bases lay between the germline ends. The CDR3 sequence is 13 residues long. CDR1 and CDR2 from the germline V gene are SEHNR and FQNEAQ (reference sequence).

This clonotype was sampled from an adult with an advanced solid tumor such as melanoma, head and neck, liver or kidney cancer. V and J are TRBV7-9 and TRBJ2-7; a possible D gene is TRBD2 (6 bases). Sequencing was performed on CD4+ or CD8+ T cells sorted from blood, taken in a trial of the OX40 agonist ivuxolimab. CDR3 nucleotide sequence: TGTGCCAGCAGCTTAGTTGGGGGGTACGAGCAGTACTTC. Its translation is CASSLVGGYEQYF.